One sample yielded the 5 T cell receptor beta chains listed below, sequenced in a study of shared clonotypes between healthy human individuals. Profiling relied on immunoSEQ multiplex PCR, and the TCRdb table lists in-frame clones only, not all of them. The table shows about a million clones, with approximately 80% occurring only once. The sequencing input was memory CD4+ T cells from PBMCs. Specified subset: CD45RA-negative fraction. Source of these receptors: a man younger than 30 in good health. Some clones in this sample may be carry-over from other donors' samples.

The rearrangement uses TRBV7-9 and TRBJ2-1; TRBD2 is a possible D gene (6 bases). Germline CDR1 SEHNR, CDR2 FQNEAQ (reference sequence). This CDR3 spans 14 amino acids. The V and J ends lost 5 bases and 8 bases respectively, with 16 bases between them. DNA of the CDR3: TGTGCCAGCAGCCAAGGGACGCCGGGAGATGAGCAGTTCTTC. As protein: CASSQGTPGDEQFF.

The rearrangement uses TRBV5-1 and TRBJ2-2, with 15 bases aligning to TRBD2. With 3 bases clipped from V and 6 bases from J, the junction kept 6 bases outside the gene matches. The CDR3 length is 17 residues. The germline gives CDR1 SGHRS, CDR2 YFSETQ. The CDR3 here is CASSSGLAGGYPGELFF. CDR3 sequence (DNA): TGCGCCAGCAGCTCCGGACTAGCGGGAGGGTACCCCGGGGAGCTGTTTTTT.

This chain uses TRBV10-3 with TRBJ2-2, with TRBD2 matching over 10 bases. CDR1 is ENHRY, CDR2 SYGVKD, per germline. The CDR3 is 16 amino acids. The V and J ends lost 7 bases and 1 base, in that order; junction bases with no gene match: 6. CDR3 sequence: CAITASGSGNTGELFF. CDR3 bases: TGTGCCATCACTGCTAGCGGGAGCGGGAACACCGGGGAGCTGTTTTTT.

The chain combines TRBV6-6 with TRBJ2-4; no clear D. Germline CDR1 MNHNY, CDR2 SVGAGI (reference sequence). Deletions cut 6 bases from V and 5 bases from J, with 11 bases between. The CDR3 length is 13 residues. Here the CDR3 DNA reads TGTGCCAGCAGCCGGGTGGGTGAAAACATTCAGTACTTC. Translation: CASSRVGENIQYF.

The rearrangement uses TRBV5-6 and TRBJ1-1, with 7 bases aligning to TRBD1. Germline CDR1 reads SGHDT; CDR2 reads YYEEEE. CDR3 length: 16 amino acids. The V gene end was trimmed by 4 bases and the J gene end by 2 bases; junction bases not matched to a gene: 11. The DNA of the CDR3 is TGTGCCAGCAGCCCGACAACCAGGGGGATCAACACTGAAGCTTTCTTT. Its protein product is CASSPTTRGINTEAFF.